Listed below are T cell receptor beta chains from one sample, sequenced in a study of cytomegalovirus exposure and HLA in healthy donors. The data were produced by immunoSEQ multiplex PCR, yet TCRdb's version contains in-frame clones alone and is incomplete. This repertoire shows 150,000 to 200,000 clones, more than 80% found once; its top ten account for about 0.77%. Source material: PBMCs. The origin of the receptors is a woman under 30 in good health and CMV-seronegative. Both conserved end residues are part of each CDR3. A D gene is named only where the DNA matches it firmly. Clone sizes are given selectively: once, few, many, or a class where the clone is expanded.

V gene,clone size,J gene,D gene,CDR3 protein,CDR3 DNA
TRBV7-3,.,TRBJ2-7,TRBD1,CASSLTGTGACPPNEQYF,TGTGCCAGCAGCTTAACCGGGACAGGGGCGTGTCCCCCCAACGAGCAGTACTTC
TRBV27,.,TRBJ2-3,.,CASSFRGMTDTQYF,TGTGCCAGCAGTTTTCGAGGGATGACAGATACGCAGTATTTT
TRBV7-9,.,TRBJ2-3,.,CASSINSGTDTQYF,TGTGCCAGCAGCATAAATAGCGGCACAGATACGCAGTATTTT
TRBV2,.,TRBJ2-1,.,CASSEVQGGFF,TGTGCCAGCAGTGAAGTGCAGGGGGGGTTCTTC
TRBV10-3,.,TRBJ2-1,TRBD2,CAISESGPGGSRNEQFF,TGTGCCATCAGTGAGTCCGGGCCTGGCGGGAGTAGGAATGAGCAGTTCTTC
TRBV11-3,.,TRBJ2-7,TRBD2,CASRTSGRTYEQYF,TGTGCCAGCAGGACTAGCGGGAGAACCTACGAGCAGTACTTC
TRBV9,.,TRBJ2-5,.,CASSEGVRETQYF,TGTGCCAGCAGCGAAGGGGTTCGGGAGACCCAGTACTTC
TRBV27,.,TRBJ1-1,.,CASILGTEAFF,TGTGCCAGCATACTAGGCACTGAAGCTTTCTTT
TRBV5-1,once,TRBJ2-1,TRBD1,CASSTTGGAYNEQFF,TGCGCCAGCAGCACTACAGGGGGCGCCTACAATGAGCAGTTCTTC
TRBV30,.,TRBJ2-1,.,CAWSSSGTFNEQFF,TGTGCCTGGAGTTCATCCGGGACTTTCAATGAGCAGTTCTTC
TRBV4-2,.,TRBJ2-7,.,CASSQVYPGEQYF,TGTGCCAGCAGCCAAGTTTACCCAGGGGAGCAGTACTTC
TRBV29-1,once,TRBJ1-1,.,CSVDRQVNTEAFF,TGCAGCGTTGATCGGCAGGTTAACACTGAAGCTTTCTTT
TRBV5-6,.,TRBJ2-7,TRBD2,CASRRLAGAYEQYF,TGTGCCAGCAGAAGGCTAGCGGGAGCCTACGAGCAGTACTTC
TRBV28,.,TRBJ1-3,.,CASSSLQGTLNTIYF,TGTGCCAGCAGTTCTCTTCAGGGAACCCTAAACACCATATATTTT
TRBV6-5,.,TRBJ2-1,TRBD2,CASSYGAGGWDEQFF,TGTGCCAGCAGTTACGGCGCGGGAGGGTGGGATGAGCAGTTCTTC
TRBV27,.,TRBJ2-1,.,CASSPHIGTFYNEQFF,TGTGCCAGCAGTCCCCACATTGGGACTTTTTACAATGAGCAGTTCTTC
TRBV5-1,.,TRBJ2-7,.,CASSLEWLNEQYF,TGCGCCAGCAGCTTGGAATGGCTGAACGAGCAGTACTTC
TRBV7-7,.,TRBJ2-7,.,CASSLSPSYEQYF,TGTGCTAGCAGCTTGAGCCCAAGCTACGAGCAGTACTTC
TRBV27,.,TRBJ2-1,TRBD2,CASSWRLAGGYNEQFF,TGTGCCAGCAGTTGGCGGCTAGCGGGAGGTTACAATGAGCAGTTCTTC
TRBV30,many,TRBJ1-1,.,CAWRLNRDIAFF,TGTGCCTGGCGCTTGAATCGGGACATAGCTTTCTTT
TRBV7-2,.,TRBJ2-7,.,CASSFQGSYEQYF,TGTGCCAGCAGCTTCCAGGGCTCCTACGAGCAGTACTTC
TRBV7-8,.,TRBJ2-7,TRBD2,CASRFGTSGSYEQYF,TGTGCCAGCAGGTTCGGGACTAGCGGGTCCTACGAGCAGTACTTC
TRBV30,.,TRBJ1-5,.,CAWSPQWDQPQHF,TGTGCCTGGAGTCCACAGTGGGATCAGCCCCAGCATTTT
TRBV30,few,TRBJ2-5,TRBD1,CAWGEGQGGGETQYF,TGTGCCTGGGGAGAGGGACAGGGAGGTGGCGAGACCCAGTACTTC
TRBV6-5,.,TRBJ2-7,TRBD1,CASSRDRGAYEQYF,TGTGCCAGCAGTAGGGACAGGGGGGCCTACGAGCAGTACTTC
TRBV4-1,.,TRBJ2-3,TRBD1,CASSHPRQGARLGAFTDTQYF,TGCGCCAGCAGCCATCCCCGACAGGGGGCGCGTTTGGGTGCCTTCACAGATACGCAGTATTTT
TRBV28,.,TRBJ1-2,.,CASSFSVPNYGYTF,TGTGCCAGCAGCTTTTCGGTCCCGAACTATGGCTACACCTTC
TRBV27,.,TRBJ1-4,TRBD1,CASSSRQGGGEKLFF,TGTGCCAGCAGTTCCCGACAGGGTGGGGGTGAAAAACTGTTTTTT
TRBV27,.,TRBJ2-7,TRBD1,CASSYRDRDHEQYF,TGTGCCAGCAGTTACAGGGACAGGGACCACGAGCAGTACTTC
TRBV28,.,TRBJ2-7,.,CASSLGREYEQYF,TGTGCCAGCAGTTTAGGGCGGGAATACGAGCAGTACTTC
TRBV27,.,TRBJ2-6,TRBD1,CASRDGQGRRGANVLTF,TGTGCCAGCAGAGATGGACAGGGGAGGCGCGGGGCCAACGTCCTGACTTTC
TRBV5-1,.,TRBJ2-5,TRBD2,CASSGGRLETQYF,TGCGCCAGCAGCGGCGGGAGGCTGGAGACCCAGTACTTC
TRBV7-2,.,TRBJ1-2,.,CASRTVGGYGYTF,TGTGCCAGCAGAACGGTCGGGGGATATGGCTACACCTTC